The 29 T cell receptor beta chains below were found in one sample sequenced in a study of regulatory T cells in long-lasting Graves disease. Time point denoted: newly diagnosed GD, antithyroid drugs for less than 3 months. PBMC RNA was the source of the TCR library. Relying on iRepertoire HTBI primers and Arm-PCR of CDR3 regions, the team built TCR beta libraries. TCRdb processed the multiplex PCR reads anew with MiXCR; each CDR3 protein has one entry. The sample shows approximately 300,000 distinct CDR3 sequences, 15% to 20% of them seen only once. Sample: peripheral blood mononuclear cells (PBMCs), taken at new diagnosis, from a patient treated with antithyroid drugs. The receptor source for this set is a female donor with Graves disease.

In its sample, this clonotype was seen many times. The V gene is TRBV3-1, the J gene TRBJ1-5; D is possibly TRBD1 (6 bases). CDR1 and CDR2 (germline): LGHDT, YNNKEL (reference sequence). The length of the CDR3 is 21 residues. Trimming stripped 0 bases from V and 0 bases from J, with 24 bases between. The chain's CDR3 is CASSQDPERRGGVGSNQPQHF. CDR3 in DNA: TGTGCCAGCAGCCAAGACCCAGAGCGGAGGGGGGGCGTCGGTAGCAATCAGCCCCAGCATTTT.

In its sample, this clonotype was seen many times. The chain combines TRBV30 with TRBJ1-2; tentative D call: TRBD1 (5 bases). The germline V and J ends were trimmed by 3 bases and 3 bases, with 8 bases remaining between them. The CDR3 sequence is 12 residues long. Germline CDR1 reads GTSNPN; CDR2 reads SVGIG (reference sequence). The CDR3 bases are TGTGCCTGGAGCGGGGGGGACTATGGCTACACCTTC. This translates into CAWSGGDYGYTF.

There are many counts of this clonotype. The rearrangement joins TRBV19 to TRBJ2-3; 9 bases line up with TRBD1. The J segment lost 3 bases and the V segment lost 8 bases, leaving 12 bases of the junction unmatched. Germline V gene sequence: CDR1 LNHDA, CDR2 SQIVND (reference sequence). This CDR3 contains 16 residues. This CDR3 is CASARDRAVGTDTQYF. The CDR3 DNA sequence: TGTGCCAGTGCCCGGGACAGGGCAGTAGGTACAGATACGCAGTATTTT. The complete variable domain, with remaining parts taken from reference TRBV19 and TRBJ2-3, reads DGGITQSPKYLFRKEGQNVTLSCEQNLNHDAMYWYRQDPGQGLRLIYYSQIVNDFQKGDIAEGYSVSREKKESFPLTVTSAQKNPTAFYLCASARDRAVGTDTQYFGPGTRLTVL.

On this clonotype itself: This clone may be a read error of a much larger clone one base away. V usage is TRBV30 and J usage is TRBJ1-3, with 7 bases aligning to TRBD1. CDR3 length: 15 residues. V lost 4 bases, J lost 6 bases, and 12 bases stayed unmatched. Germline CDR1 reads GTSNPN; CDR2 reads SVGIG (reference sequence). CDR3 in amino acids: CAWTVRRQGENTIYF. In DNA, the CDR3 is TGTGCCTGGACTGTACGGCGGCAGGGGGAAAACACCATATATTTT.

V is TRBV19 and J is TRBJ2-7, with D possibly being TRBD1 or TRBD2 (5 bases each). The CDR3 runs 13 residues. Looked up from germline, CDR1 is LNHDA and CDR2 is SQIVND (reference sequence). V lost 3 bases, J lost 2 bases, and 8 bases lay in between. CDR3 residues: CASSIGTAYEQYF. The CDR3 DNA is TGTGCCAGTAGTATCGGGACCGCCTACGAGCAGTACTTC.

V usage is TRBV7-2 and J usage is TRBJ2-3; D assignment may be TRBD1 or TRBD2 (5 bases each). Germline CDR1 is SGHTA and CDR2 is FQGNSA. The CDR3 is made up of 13 amino acids. V was clipped by 4 bases and J by 7 bases, with 12 bases between them. CDR3 nucleotides: TGTGCCAGCAGCTCCGGGACCGCTAATACGCAGTATTTT. Its translation: CASSSGTANTQYF.

Regarding this clonotype: Being one base from a much bigger clone, this may be a read error. The chain uses TRBV13 and TRBJ2-7, with D perhaps matching TRBD1 (5 bases). The CDR3 runs to 14 residues. CDR1 PRHDT and CDR2 FYEKMQ come from the germline V gene (reference sequence). This CDR3 reads CVSSSRVDSYEQYF. CDR3 nucleotide sequence: TGTGTCAGCAGCTCCAGGGTTGATTCCTACGAGCAGTACTTC.

This clonotype was observed at least ten times. The V call is TRBV3-1, the J call TRBJ1-1; 7 bases match TRBD1. Unmatched junction bases numbered 5, after V lost 4 bases and J lost 6 bases. CDR1 and CDR2 from the germline V gene are LGHDT and YNNKEL (reference sequence). There are 13 residues in the CDR3. CDR3 sequence: CASSPTGFAEAFF. CDR3 bases: TGTGCCAGCAGCCCGACAGGGTTTGCTGAAGCTTTCTTT. Combining the CDR3 with reference TRBV3-1 and TRBJ1-1 gives the whole variable domain DTAVSQTPKYLVTQMGNDKSIKCEQNLGHDTMYWYKQDSKKFLKIMFSYNNKELIINETVPNRFSPKSPDKAHLNLHINSLELGDSAVYFCASSPTGFAEAFFGQGTRLTVV.

Notes on this clonotype: Given a far larger clone just one base away, this is likely a sequencing read error. This chain uses TRBV6-5 with TRBJ2-1, with D possibly matching TRBD2 (6 bases). Germline CDR1 reads MNHEY; CDR2 reads SVGAGI. CDR3 size: 15 residues. V lost 4 bases, J lost 6 bases, and 16 bases lay in between. The DNA of the CDR3 is TGTGCCAGCAGTTTACCGGGGGAGGCCATCAATGAGCAGTTCTTC. Residues: CASSLPGEAINEQFF.

The chain links TRBV2 to TRBJ1-1; D unclear. Between the trimmed V and J ends, which lost 10 bases and 5 bases, there was a span of 20 bases. The germline V gene encodes CDR1 SNHLY and CDR2 FYNNEI. This CDR3 contains 14 residues. CDR3 nucleotides: TGTGCCATTTCTCTTGCGCGGTCTGAAACTGAAGCTTTCTTT. Encoded protein: CAISLARSETEAFF.

This clonotype has only a few counts. This chain connects TRBV24-1 to TRBJ2-7, with 9 bases that match TRBD2. After removal of 3 bases from V and 0 bases from J, the junction contained 20 bases not matched to a gene. Germline loops: CDR1 KGHDR, CDR2 SFDVKD. The CDR3 totals 21 residues. CDR3: CATSDLDSVYSISGSSYEQYF. DNA for the CDR3: TGTGCCACCAGTGATCTTGATAGTGTCTACTCGATTAGCGGGAGCTCCTACGAGCAGTACTTC.

This clonotype was seen ten or more times. CDR3 sequence reads: CASSSLRWRANQETQYF. DNA of the CDR3: TGTGCCAGCAGTTCACTCCGGTGGAGAGCAAACCAAGAGACCCAGTACTTC. V usage is TRBV28 and J usage is TRBJ2-5; D uncertain. Germline assignment: CDR1 MDHEN and CDR2 SYDVKM. The CDR3 covers 17 residues. V was pared by 4 bases and J by 0 bases, with 18 bases between.

The sample holds many counts of this clonotype. The V and J genes are TRBV5-1 and TRBJ1-2, with D possibly TRBD1 on 5 matching bases. CDR1 is SGHRS and CDR2 is YFSETQ in the germline V gene. Trimming removed 5 bases at V and 0 bases at J, with 11 bases between. The CDR3 covers 14 residues. As DNA, the CDR3 is TGCGCCAGCAGGTGGGGCCCATCTAACTATGGCTACACCTTC. Its translation: CASRWGPSNYGYTF.

The rearrangement links TRBV11-2 to TRBJ2-3; 7 bases line up with TRBD2. CDR1 and CDR2 from the germline V gene are SGHAT and FQNNGV. V was pared by 4 bases and J by 6 bases, with 10 bases of the junction left unmatched. The CDR3 is made up of 15 amino acids. The CDR3 sequence: CASSSLVGRHDTQYF. CDR3 coding DNA: TGTGCCAGCAGCTCCCTTGTCGGGAGGCATGATACGCAGTATTTT.

Points on this clonotype: A read error may explain this, as a much larger clone is one base away. Without the conserved terminal phenylalanine or tryptophan, this CDR3 likely stems from a read error. The chain links TRBV7-2 to TRBJ1-5, with TRBD1 as a possible D gene (5 bases). Trimming cost V 3 bases and J 3 bases, with 9 bases left between them. Germline V gives CDR1 SGHTA, CDR2 FQGNSA. This CDR3 is built from 14 residues. CDR3 residues: CASSLAGTNQPQHS. CDR3 DNA: TGTGCCAGCAGCTTGGCCGGGACCAATCAGCCCCAGCATTCT.

Only a few counts were recorded for this clonotype. This chain links TRBV28 with TRBJ2-7; TRBD2 agrees at 12 bases. This CDR3 region has 14 residues. Germline V gives CDR1 MDHEN, CDR2 SYDVKM. The ends lost 7 bases at V and 6 bases at J; junction bases unmatched: 7. The CDR3 loop reads CASITSGRWGEQYF. CDR3 in DNA: TGTGCCAGCATCACTAGCGGGAGGTGGGGCGAGCAGTACTTC. Based on the CDR3 plus reference TRBV28 and TRBJ2-7, the full variable domain is DVKVTQSSRYLVKRTGEKVFLECVQDMDHENMFWYRQDPGLGLRLIYFSYDVKMKEKGDIPEGYSVSREKKERFSLILESASTNQTSMYLCASITSGRWGEQYFGPGTRLTVT.

This clonotype was seen a few times. V and J are TRBV19 and TRBJ2-7; D unresolved. This CDR3 comprises 13 residues. The V and J ends lost 7 bases and 0 bases respectively, with 10 bases between them. CDR1 is LNHDA, CDR2 SQIVND, per germline (reference sequence). The CDR3: CASNPTDSYEQYF. The DNA of the CDR3 is TGTGCCAGTAATCCAACCGACTCCTACGAGCAGTACTTC.

This clonotype was found a few times. The chain is built from TRBV20-1 and TRBJ2-1; D unresolved. Germline CDR1 is DFQATT and CDR2 is SNEGSKA (reference sequence). V gave up 6 bases and J gave up 5 bases, with 14 bases separating them. This CDR3 spans 13 amino acids. In nucleotides, the CDR3 is TGCAGTGCCAGGTTAGGAGCCCACAATGAGCAGTTCTTC. Its translation is CSARLGAHNEQFF.

This clonotype appeared many times. The chain recombines TRBV9 with TRBJ1-1; 9 bases are shared with TRBD1. The V segment lost 4 bases and the J segment 1 base; nucleotides outside the gene matches: 5. CDR1 SGDLS and CDR2 YYNGEE come from the germline V gene. There are 15 residues in the CDR3. The CDR3 sequence is CASSPTGGPNTEAFF. CDR3 in DNA: TGTGCCAGCAGCCCAACAGGGGGCCCGAACACTGAAGCTTTCTTT.

This clonotype was recorded many times. The V gene is TRBV5-1, the J gene TRBJ1-2; tentatively, D is TRBD1 (5 bases). The CDR3 sequence is 14 residues long. Per the germline V gene, CDR1 is SGHRS and CDR2 is YFSETQ. Trimming took off 3 bases at V and 2 bases at J, with 11 bases between the two ends. The CDR3 nucleotides are TGCGCCAGCAGCTACGGGACGGCAAACTATGGCTACACCTTC. Encoded protein: CASSYGTANYGYTF.

V is TRBV5-1 and J is TRBJ2-2; TRBD1 is a possible D gene (5 bases). The V gene's germline CDR1 is SGHRS and CDR2 YFSETQ. This CDR3 has 16 amino acids. V shed 1 base and J shed 4 bases, with 14 bases lying between them. The CDR3 sequence: CASSLKGFGATGELFF. CDR3 bases: TGCGCCAGCAGCTTGAAGGGGTTCGGCGCCACCGGGGAGCTGTTTTTT.

This clonotype occurred many times. CDR3 DNA sequence: TGTGCCAGCAGTTCCCCGACAGGATTTACCTACGAGCAGTACTTC. It specifies CASSSPTGFTYEQYF. The V call is TRBV28, the J call TRBJ2-7, with TRBD1 as a possible D gene (6 bases). V was pared by 4 bases and J by 2 bases, with 15 bases between. This CDR3 region has 15 residues. Per germline, CDR1 MDHEN and CDR2 SYDVKM.

At least ten counts were recorded for this clonotype. The CDR3 region is CASSRRRVGEQFF. The CDR3 DNA is TGTGCCAGCAGTCGACGACGGGTAGGTGAGCAGTTCTTC. This rearrangement joins TRBV28 to TRBJ2-1; no definite D call. From germline, CDR1 is MDHEN and CDR2 SYDVKM. This CDR3 region has 13 residues. V lost 5 bases to trimming and J lost 9 bases, with 14 bases between them.

This clonotype has more than one count but fewer than ten. V usage is TRBV4-1 and J usage is TRBJ1-6, with D possibly TRBD1 on 5 matching bases. There are 14 residues in the CDR3. Germline lookup yields CDR1 MGHRA and CDR2 YSYEKL. V was pared by 4 bases and J by 13 bases, with 17 bases between. The CDR3 DNA reads TGCGCCAGCAGCCCGAGACAGCGGCTGGATCCCCTCCACTTT. Translation gives CASSPRQRLDPLHF.

Turning to this clonotype: This may be a read error, as it is one base from a much larger clone. This chain connects TRBV20-1 to TRBJ2-3, with 7 positions matching TRBD2. V was clipped by 6 bases and J by 1 base; unmatched bases: 4. Germline lookup yields CDR1 DFQATT and CDR2 SNEGSKA (reference sequence). This CDR3 spans 13 amino acids. The CDR3 DNA follows: TGCAGTGCCCCCCGGGGGGGCACAGATACGCAGTATTTT. Its translation: CSAPRGGTDTQYF.

The chain recombines TRBV11-2 with TRBJ2-7; TRBD2 aligns across 9 bases. Germline CDR1 and CDR2: SGHAT and FQNNGV. The CDR3 extends over 15 amino acids. With 7 bases clipped from V and 5 bases from J, the junction kept 12 bases outside the gene matches. CDR3 region: CASTQVGGRGHEQYF. DNA for the CDR3: TGTGCCAGCACCCAAGTAGGCGGGAGGGGCCACGAGCAGTACTTC.

This clonotype was counted at least ten times. J is TRBJ2-1 and V is TRBV10-3, with TRBD2 as a possible D gene (6 bases). V lost 2 bases and J 9 bases, leaving 17 bases between the germline ends. Germline CDR1 ENHRY, CDR2 SYGVKD. The CDR3 is 15 residues long. The CDR3 region has the DNA TGTGCCATCAGTGAGGAGGCTCTCTGGCGGGGTGAGCAGTTCTTC. As protein: CAISEEALWRGEQFF.

About this clonotype itself: A read error may produce the germline difference seen at one junction end. The chain joins TRBV11-2 to TRBJ2-1, with 8 bases lining up with TRBD2. This CDR3 region has 15 residues. CDR1 is SGHAT, CDR2 FQNNGV, per germline. The CDR3 bases are TGTGCCAGCAGCTCCGGGACTAGTTTCTACAATGATCAGTTCTTC. Amino acid sequence: CASSSGTSFYNDQFF. Full variable domain (outside the CDR3, taken from reference TRBV11-2 and TRBJ2-1): EAGVAQSPRYKIIEKRQSVAFWCNPISGHATLYWYQQILGQGPKLLIQFQNNGVVDDSQLPKDRFSAERLKGVDSTLKIQPAKLEDSAVYLCASSSGTSFYNDQFFGPGTRLTVL.

The genes are TRBV4-1 and TRBJ2-4; 9 bases are shared with TRBD1. The CDR3 has 16 amino acids. V trimming: 4 bases; J trimming: 7 bases; junction bases outside the gene matches: 11. CDR1 MGHRA and CDR2 YSYEKL come from the germline V gene. For the CDR3, the DNA is TGCGCCAGCAGCCTCCCGATATGGACAGGGGTGAACATTCAGTACTTC. Amino acids: CASSLPIWTGVNIQYF.